This TCR beta chain was identified during a study of blood T cell repertoires in COVID-19. Study at large: Specimens from acute and convalescent COVID-19 originated in the United States, Italy and Spain. PBMCs, B-cell-depleted T cells, or T cells provided the cDNA or gDNA that made up the material.

Authors' data handling: Amplified reference gene primers provided the basis for estimating nucleated cell counts. TCRdb keeps only in-frame clones here, not all; method: immunoSEQ multiplex PCR. D and trimming come from the DNA, and the V and J calls and clone size come from that table. Seen here are approximately 280,000 clones, approximately 85% observed once, and the top ten hold 9.5% to 11%. This clone was detected a few times. The germline CDR1 and CDR2 sequences are LGHNA and YNFKEQ. The germline V and J ends were trimmed by 4 bases and 2 bases, with 15 bases remaining between them. The CDR3 is 16 amino acids.

The chain uses TRBV4-2 and TRBJ1-3, with D possibly being TRBD1 (5 bases). Sequencing used peripheral blood. This clonotype was sampled from a woman in her seventies with acute or convalescent COVID-19. Written as DNA, the CDR3 is TGTGCCAGCAGCCTAGCCGTCGGGGGTACTGGAAACACCATATATTTT. It specifies CASSLAVGGTGNTIYF.